A single sample gave rise to the 13 T cell receptor beta chains below, sequenced in a study of memory CD4+ T cells and cytomegalovirus serostatus. Repertoires were generated with immunoSEQ multiplex PCR, while TCRdb's copy carries only in-frame clones and drops some. The sample carries fewer than 35,000 clones, more than 75% recorded once. The sort gate was single viable CD3+CD4+CD8-CD45RO+ cells for memory CD4+ T cells. What was sequenced was memory CD4+ T cells from blood. These receptors were taken from an adult in good health and CMV-seronegative.

The chain combines TRBV6-5 with TRBJ1-2; 8 nucleotides agree with TRBD1. After removal of 2 bases from V and 5 bases from J, the junction contained 4 bases not matched to a gene. The V gene's germline CDR1 is MNHEY and CDR2 SVGAGI. The CDR3 is made up of 14 amino acids. The CDR3 sequence: CASSYNRGEYGYTF. DNA for the CDR3: TGTGCCAGCAGTTACAACAGGGGGGAATATGGCTACACCTTC.

The chain combines TRBV15 with TRBJ2-3, with D perhaps assigned TRBD1 or TRBD2 (6 bases each). Trimming shortened V by 2 bases and J by 5 bases, and 17 bases separated the two germline ends. CDR3 length: 16 residues. Per the germline V gene, CDR1 is LNHNV and CDR2 is YYDKDF (reference sequence). CDR3 in DNA: TGTGCCACCAGCAGAACTAAAGGGGGGCAGAAAGATACGCAGTATTTT. The encoded protein is CATSRTKGGQKDTQYF.

The genes are TRBV18 and TRBJ2-7, with TRBD1 matching over 10 bases. The CDR3 contains 16 residues. Germline CDR1 KGHSH, CDR2 LQKENI. After removal of 4 bases from V and 4 bases from J, the junction contained 10 bases not matched to a gene. This CDR3 is CASSQRTGTGAYEQYF. The CDR3 nucleotides are TGTGCCAGCTCACAGAGGACCGGGACAGGGGCTTACGAGCAGTACTTC.

J is TRBJ1-1 and V is TRBV5-1; tentative D call: TRBD1 (5 bases). Trimming pared 4 bases from V and 1 base from J, leaving 14 bases between. This CDR3 contains 15 residues. Germline V gives CDR1 SGHRS, CDR2 YFSETQ. The CDR3 region is CASSGAGIENTEAFF. CDR3 nucleotides: TGCGCCAGCAGCGGAGCAGGGATAGAGAACACTGAAGCTTTCTTT.

The chain uses TRBV4-2 and TRBJ2-5, with 8 bases aligning to TRBD2. The CDR3 sequence is 17 residues long. V lost 1 base, J lost 5 bases, and 12 bases stayed unmatched. Germline loops: CDR1 LGHNA, CDR2 YNFKEQ. The DNA of the CDR3 is TGTGCCAGCAGCCAAGGGGGGGTAGCGGGGTCGGGGGAGACCCAGTACTTC. This gives the protein CASSQGGVAGSGETQYF.

This clone was found a few times. The chain recombines TRBV10-3 with TRBJ2-7, with TRBD1 matching 9 bases. Germline trimming cut 10 bases from V and 1 base from J; bases unmatched to any gene: 8. This CDR3 is 14 amino acids long. Germline V CDR1 and CDR2: ENHRY, SYGVKD. In DNA, the CDR3 is TGTGCCACCTGTGCCGGGACAGGGTCCTACGAGCAGTACTTC. Protein product: CATCAGTGSYEQYF.

The CDR3 DNA follows: TGTGCCATCAGTGGACAGGTTAACTATGGCTACACCTTC. Amino acid sequence: CAISGQVNYGYTF. The J gene is TRBJ1-2, the V gene TRBV10-3, with D possibly TRBD1 on 6 matching bases. V shed 4 bases and J shed 1 base, with 7 bases lying between them. The CDR3 extends over 13 amino acids. Germline CDR1 ENHRY, CDR2 SYGVKD.

The chain has TRBV27 and TRBJ2-1, with D perhaps matching TRBD1 (6 bases). The V gene's germline CDR1 is MNHEY and CDR2 SMNVEV (reference sequence). The V and J ends lost 9 bases and 6 bases respectively, with 30 bases between them. This CDR3 comprises 18 residues. The CDR3 DNA sequence: TGTGCCAGGGGTCCGGGACACCGGGACCCGATAGTAGGCAATGAGCAGTTCTTC. The encoded protein is CARGPGHRDPIVGNEQFF.

J is TRBJ2-4 and V is TRBV19, with D possibly matching TRBD2 (6 bases). The germline V gene has CDR1 LNHDA and CDR2 SQIVND (reference sequence). V was shortened by 3 bases and J by 11 bases, with 14 bases between the two germline ends. The CDR3 length is 13 residues. CDR3: CASSMGLGGFQYF. Written as DNA, the CDR3 is TGTGCCAGTAGTATGGGGCTAGGAGGGTTTCAGTACTTC.

This chain links TRBV7-8 with TRBJ1-5; possibly TRBD1 for D (5 bases). This CDR3 contains 17 residues. CDR1 and CDR2 from the germline V gene are SGHVS and FQNEAQ. V was pared by 4 bases and J by 0 bases, with 16 bases between. CDR3 sequence reads: CASSYGWGDNSNQPQHF. As DNA, the CDR3 is TGTGCCAGCAGCTACGGGTGGGGGGATAATAGCAATCAGCCCCAGCATTTT.

This clone was counted a few times. V is TRBV7-2 and J is TRBJ1-4; 7 positions agree with TRBD1. CDR1 is SGHTA and CDR2 is FQGNSA in the germline V gene. This CDR3 has 15 residues. With V trimmed by 5 bases and J by 3 bases, 6 bases remained unmatched. Here the CDR3 reads CASSPRTGSNEKLFF. In nucleotides, the CDR3 is TGTGCCAGCAGCCCAAGGACAGGCTCTAATGAAAAACTGTTTTTT.

The chain carries TRBV6-1 and TRBJ1-2, with 10 nucleotides matching TRBD1. The junction had 9 bases not matched to a gene; V was cut back by 6 bases and J by 5 bases. Germline V lookup: CDR1 MNHNS, CDR2 SASEGT. This CDR3 has 15 residues. Here the CDR3 DNA reads TGTGCCAGCAGAGGGACAGGGGTAGTAGGGTATGGCTACACCTTC. This sequence encodes CASRGTGVVGYGYTF.

This chain connects TRBV12-5 to TRBJ2-1; D possibly uses TRBD1 or TRBD2 (5 bases each). CDR1 LGHNT and CDR2 FRNRAP come from the germline V gene. V lost 5 bases and J 6 bases, leaving 17 bases between the germline ends. The CDR3 has 15 amino acids. This chain's CDR3 is CASGPGPTKGNEQFF. The CDR3 region has the DNA TGTGCTAGTGGTCCGGGACCAACGAAGGGCAATGAGCAGTTCTTC.